The rows below give T cell receptor beta chains drawn from one sample of a study of CD8 T cells in ankylosing spondylitis. TCRdb re-derived calls from the 5' RACE reads in MiXCR, one entry per CDR3 protein. The data contain hundreds of thousands of distinct CDR3 sequences, 10% to 15% of them singletons. Sequenced: blood, either unsorted or a sorted T cell fraction (not recorded which). These receptors originate from a male donor with ankylosing spondylitis. The CDR3 runs from the conserved cysteine through the conserved F or W. A D gene is named only where the DNA matches it firmly. Only part of the rows carry a size: once, few, many, or a class if the clone is expanded.

abundance | j_gene | v_gene | d_gene | CDR3aa | CDR3nt
many | TRBJ2-1 | TRBV20-1 | TRBD2 | CSAFSGRGYNEQFF | TGCAGTGCTTTTAGCGGGAGGGGATACAATGAGCAGTTCTTC
many | TRBJ2-5 | TRBV7-2 | - | CASSLAPETQYF | TGTGCCAGCAGCTTAGCCCCAGAGACCCAGTACTTC
few | TRBJ2-1 | TRBV6-2/TRBV6-3 | - | CASRRTGTYNEQFF | TGTGCCAGCAGACGAACAGGGACCTACAATGAGCAGTTCTTC
few | TRBJ2-3 | TRBV5-1 | TRBD2 | CASSSGLATDTQYF | TGCGCCAGCAGCTCGGGACTAGCCACAGATACGCAGTATTTT
few | TRBJ2-5 | TRBV20-1 | TRBD2 | CSARNPTSGGETQYF | TGCAGTGCTAGAAACCCGACTAGCGGGGGGGAGACCCAGTACTTC
many | TRBJ2-3 | TRBV12-3/TRBV12-4 | - | CASSFLPDTQYF | TGTGCCAGCAGTTTTCTCCCAGATACGCAGTATTTT
few | TRBJ2-5 | TRBV5-1 | - | CASSLGGQIETQYF | TGCGCCAGCAGCTTGGGTGGACAAATAGAGACCCAGTACTTC
few | TRBJ2-7 | TRBV20-1 | TRBD1 | CSAPRQGQSGEQYF | TGCAGTGCCCCCCGACAGGGGCAATCGGGGGAGCAGTACTTC
few | TRBJ2-1 | TRBV3-1 | - | CASSQVGGARSKEQFF | TGTGCCAGCAGCCAAGTGGGCGGGGCCCGATCGAAAGAGCAGTTCTTC
- | TRBJ2-1 | TRBV29-1 | TRBD2 | CSVEMRESYNEQFF | TGCAGCGTTGAAATGCGGGAGTCGTACAATGAGCAGTTCTTC
many | TRBJ2-1 | TRBV7-9 | - | CASSPLSLYNEQFF | TGTGCCAGCAGCCCCCTGAGTCTCTACAATGAGCAGTTCTTC
- | TRBJ1-1 | TRBV7-2 | TRBD1 | CASSFVGQGGTEAFF | TGTGCCAGCAGCTTTGTCGGACAGGGAGGCACTGAAGCTTTCTTT
few | TRBJ1-1 | TRBV20-1 | - | CSALEGTGTEAFF | TGCAGTGCTCTCGAGGGAACGGGCACTGAAGCTTTCTTT
- | TRBJ2-5 | TRBV7-2 | TRBD2 | CASSPRIRTSGETQYF | TGTGCCAGCAGCCCAAGGATTCGGACTAGCGGAGAGACCCAGTACTTC
few | TRBJ1-1 | TRBV6-5 | TRBD1 | CASSYAGGVGTEAFF | TGTGCCAGCAGTTACGCAGGGGGCGTGGGGACTGAAGCTTTCTTT
many | TRBJ2-7 | TRBV7-9 | - | CASSLFLGREQYF | TGTGCCAGCAGCTTATTCTTAGGACGCGAGCAGTACTTC
- | TRBJ2-7 | TRBV7-2 | - | CASSLTRLSEQYF | TGTGCCAGCAGCTTGACTAGGCTCAGCGAGCAGTACTTC
few | TRBJ2-3 | TRBV7-8 | - | CASSFRTRDTQYF | TGTGCCAGCAGCTTTAGGACACGAGATACGCAGTATTTT
- | TRBJ1-2 | TRBV18 | - | CASSPPYTGSLGYTF | TGTGCCAGCTCACCACCGTATACAGGGTCCCTGGGCTACACCTTC
few | TRBJ2-3 | TRBV2 | TRBD2 | CASSEGLAGGSTDTQYF | TGTGCCAGCAGCGAGGGACTAGCGGGAGGAAGCACAGATACGCAGTATTTT
few | TRBJ2-7 | TRBV5-1 | TRBD1 | CASSPLTGGNYEQYF | TGCGCCAGCAGCCCGTTGACAGGGGGGAACTACGAGCAGTACTTC
- | TRBJ2-3 | TRBV10-3 | TRBD1 | CAIRTGQEILGTQYF | TGTGCCATCAGGACTGGACAGGAGATCTTGGGTACGCAGTATTTT
- | TRBJ2-3 | TRBV4-3 | TRBD2 | CASSQGASGGTASTDTQYF | TGCGCCAGCAGCCAAGGAGCGAGCGGGGGGACCGCTAGCACAGATACGCAGTATTTT
many | TRBJ2-3 | TRBV20-1 | - | CSAGGAGTDTQYF | TGCAGTGCGGGGGGGGCGGGCACAGATACGCAGTATTTT
- | TRBJ2-5 | TRBV18 | - | CASSPPELPQETQYF | TGTGCCAGCTCACCACCAGAACTACCCCAAGAGACCCAGTACTTC
many | TRBJ2-7 | TRBV29-1 | TRBD1 | CSVNDRAYEQYF | TGCAGCGTTAATGACAGGGCCTACGAGCAGTACTTC
many | TRBJ1-2 | TRBV7-3 | TRBD1 | CASSSGTGGAGGYTF | TGTGCCAGCAGCTCCGGGACAGGGGGCGCCGGGGGCTACACCTTC
- | TRBJ2-2 | TRBV19 | TRBD2 | CASSTGSSGSSTGELFF | TGTGCCAGTAGTACTGGGTCTAGCGGGAGTAGCACCGGGGAGCTGTTTTTT
- | TRBJ2-3 | TRBV10-3 | - | CATLIDTTDTQYF | TGTGCCACCCTAATTGACACCACAGATACGCAGTATTTT
few | TRBJ2-1 | TRBV20-1 | - | CSARAPRGADEQFF | TGCAGTGCTAGAGCCCCGAGAGGGGCGGATGAGCAGTTCTTC
many | TRBJ2-2 | TRBV7-8 | - | CASSSPPRTRFLTGELFF | TGTGCCAGCAGCTCCCCCCCTAGGACCCGGTTCTTAACCGGGGAGCTGTTTTTT
many | TRBJ2-5 | TRBV6-2/TRBV6-3 | TRBD2 | CASSYTPSGAQETQYF | TGTGCCAGCAGTTACACCCCTAGCGGGGCGCAAGAGACCCAGTACTTC
- | TRBJ1-1 | TRBV9 | TRBD1 | CASSVETGGMRAFF | TGTGCCAGCAGCGTAGAGACAGGGGGAATGAGGGCTTTCTTT
- | TRBJ2-3 | TRBV11-2 | - | CASSLQTSSLRYF | TGTGCCAGCAGCCTCCAGACTAGTTCACTCCGGTACTTT
few | TRBJ2-2 | TRBV24-1 | - | CATSDPKTGTGELFF | TGTGCCACCAGTGATCCAAAAACGGGCACCGGGGAGCTGTTTTTT
- | TRBJ1-2 | TRBV20-1 | - | CSAGSGSHYGYTF | TGCAGTGCGGGGTCAGGCTCCCACTATGGCTACACCTTC
few | TRBJ2-1 | TRBV24-1 | TRBD1 | CATSDPGTGNEQFF | TGTGCCACCAGTGACCCCGGGACAGGGAACGAGCAGTTCTTC
many | TRBJ2-3 | TRBV29-1 | TRBD1 | CSADRGTDTQYF | TGCAGCGCTGACAGGGGAACAGATACGCAGTATTTT
many | TRBJ1-6 | TRBV27 | - | CASSWVRRNNSPLHF | TGTGCCAGCAGTTGGGTTCGCAGGAATAATTCACCCCTCCACTTT
- | TRBJ2-7 | TRBV24-1 | - | CATSGQASGEQYF | TGTGCCACCAGTGGGCAAGCATCGGGAGAGCAGTACTTC
once | TRBJ1-2 | TRBV10-3 | - | CAITPSGGANGYTF | TGTGCCATCACTCCCTCTGGGGGGGCGAACGGCTACACCTTC
few | TRBJ2-3 | TRBV20-1 | - | CSLKRGALTSTDTQYF | TGCAGTTTAAAACGGGGGGCCCTTACCAGCACAGATACGCAGTATTTT
- | TRBJ2-3 | TRBV6-2/TRBV6-3 | - | CASSYRSLVVPDTQYF | TGTGCCAGCAGTTACAGATCCCTGGTTGTACCCGATACGCAGTATTTT
few | TRBJ1-2 | TRBV10-3 | - | CAITPGLNYYGYTF | TGTGCCATCACCCCCGGACTGAACTACTATGGCTACACCTTC
few | TRBJ2-7 | TRBV19 | TRBD1 | CASSVDRANEQYF | TGTGCCAGTAGTGTGGACAGGGCCAATGAGCAGTACTTC
- | TRBJ2-6 | TRBV20-1 | - | CSASLGANSGANVLTF | TGCAGTGCTAGTCTGGGCGCTAACTCTGGGGCCAACGTCCTGACTTTC
few | TRBJ2-7 | TRBV4-3 | - | CASSQDQGTDLYEQYF | TGCGCCAGCAGCCAAGATCAAGGAACAGATTTATACGAGCAGTACTTC
many | TRBJ2-5 | TRBV12-3/TRBV12-4 | - | CASSLSVGTQYF | TGTGCCAGCAGTTTGTCCGTAGGGACCCAGTACTTC
- | TRBJ1-1 | TRBV18 | TRBD1 | CASSPQQGVPAFF | TGTGCCAGCTCACCTCAGCAGGGGGTCCCAGCTTTCTTT
few | TRBJ2-3 | TRBV15 | - | CATSRDNPDTQYF | TGTGCCACCAGCAGAGATAATCCAGATACGCAGTATTTT
- | TRBJ2-1 | TRBV20-1 | - | CSARPNRLTYNEQFF | TGCAGTGCTAGACCCAACAGGTTGACCTACAATGAGCAGTTCTTC
many | TRBJ2-1 | TRBV7-2 | TRBD2 | CASSFSGRASNEQFF | TGTGCCAGCAGCTTTAGCGGGAGGGCCTCTAATGAGCAGTTCTTC